This T cell receptor (beta chain) was observed in a study of cytomegalovirus exposure and HLA in healthy donors. Turning to the study itself: There were around 100 million unique TCR beta sequences, drawn from 150 million to 200 million T cells, in an earlier analysis. Broader study findings: Over 15,000 TCR beta sequences were associated with HLA alleles at 0.05 false discovery rate in a later analysis. The majority of TCR sequences were rare, yet some public TCRs appeared in many donors.

V dropped 1 base and J dropped 1 base, with 7 bases sitting between them. This CDR3 is 13 amino acids long. Per the germline V gene, CDR1 is SQVTM and CDR2 is ANQGSEA. As regards this clone: Its antigen is unidentified.

A multiplex PCR was run with 60 Vbeta primers and 13 Jbeta primers. The method was immunoSEQ multiplex PCR; TCRdb's version includes in-frame clones alone and lacks a portion of them. The sample table includes 150,000 or so clones. Sequences were obtained from PBMCs. This rearrangement joins TRBV29-1 to TRBJ1-1; D gene unclear. This sequence originates from a woman younger than 30 in good health and CMV-seronegative. The CDR3 here is CSVEGAGNTEAFF. DNA of the CDR3: TGCAGCGTTGAAGGGGCAGGGAACACTGAAGCTTTCTTT.